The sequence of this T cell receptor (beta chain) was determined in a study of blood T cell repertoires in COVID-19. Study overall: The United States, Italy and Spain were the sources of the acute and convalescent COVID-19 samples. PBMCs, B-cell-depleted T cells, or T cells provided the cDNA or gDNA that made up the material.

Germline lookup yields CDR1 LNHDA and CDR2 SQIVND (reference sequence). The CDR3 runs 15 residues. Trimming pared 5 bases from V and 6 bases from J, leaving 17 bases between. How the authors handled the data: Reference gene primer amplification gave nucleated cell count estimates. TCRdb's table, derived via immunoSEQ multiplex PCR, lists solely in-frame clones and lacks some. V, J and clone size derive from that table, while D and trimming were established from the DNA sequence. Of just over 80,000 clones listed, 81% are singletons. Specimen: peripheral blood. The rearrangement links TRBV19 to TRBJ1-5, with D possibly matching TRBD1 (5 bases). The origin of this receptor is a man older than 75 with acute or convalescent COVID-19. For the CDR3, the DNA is TGTGCCAGTAGTGCCATGTCCTCGGGGGGTCAGCCCCAGCATTTT. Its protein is CASSAMSSGGQPQHF.